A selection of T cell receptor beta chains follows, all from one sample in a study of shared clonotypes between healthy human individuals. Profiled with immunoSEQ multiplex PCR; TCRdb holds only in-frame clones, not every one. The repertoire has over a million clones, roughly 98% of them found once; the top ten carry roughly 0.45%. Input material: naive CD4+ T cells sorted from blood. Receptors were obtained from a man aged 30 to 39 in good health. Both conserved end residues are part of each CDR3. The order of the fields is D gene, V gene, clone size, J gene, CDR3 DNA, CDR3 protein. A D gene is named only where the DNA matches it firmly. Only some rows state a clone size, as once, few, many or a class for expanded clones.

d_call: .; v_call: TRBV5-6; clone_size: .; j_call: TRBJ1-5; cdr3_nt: TGTGCCAGCAGCTTAACAATTAGCAATCAGCCCCAGCATTTT; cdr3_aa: CASSLTISNQPQHF
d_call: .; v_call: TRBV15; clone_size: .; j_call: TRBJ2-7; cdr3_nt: TGTGCCACCAGCAGACCCCTGGGGGAGCAGTACTTC; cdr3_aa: CATSRPLGEQYF
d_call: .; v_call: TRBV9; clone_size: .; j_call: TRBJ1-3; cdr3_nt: TGTGCCAGCAGCGTAGGCCAGCACTCTGGAAACACCATATATTTT; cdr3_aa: CASSVGQHSGNTIYF
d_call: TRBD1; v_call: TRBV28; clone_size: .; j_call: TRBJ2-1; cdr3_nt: TGTGCCAGCAGCCAGGGACAGGGGGGGTACAATGAGCAGTTCTTC; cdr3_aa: CASSQGQGGYNEQFF
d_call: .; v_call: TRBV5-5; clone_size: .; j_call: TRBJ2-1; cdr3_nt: TGTGCCAGCAGCTTGGCGGGGAGCTCCTACAATGAGCAGTTCTTC; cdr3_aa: CASSLAGSSYNEQFF
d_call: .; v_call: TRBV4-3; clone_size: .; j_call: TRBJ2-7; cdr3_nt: TGCGCCAGCAGCCAGACCCTTCGAAACGAGCAGTACTTC; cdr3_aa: CASSQTLRNEQYF
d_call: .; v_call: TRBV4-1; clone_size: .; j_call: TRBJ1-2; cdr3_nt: TGCGCCAGCAGCCAAGATACTAACAGGGAGAACTATGGCTACACCTTC; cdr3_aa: CASSQDTNRENYGYTF
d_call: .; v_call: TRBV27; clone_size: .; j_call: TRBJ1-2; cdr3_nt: TGTGCCAGCAGTTCGGCAGGGTTAGGTGGCTACACCTTC; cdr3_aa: CASSSAGLGGYTF
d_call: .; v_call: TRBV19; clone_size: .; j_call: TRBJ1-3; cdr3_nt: TGTGCCAGTAGTATCAACCCTGGAAACACCATATATTTT; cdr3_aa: CASSINPGNTIYF
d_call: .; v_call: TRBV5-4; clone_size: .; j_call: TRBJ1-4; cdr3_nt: TGTGCCAGCAGCCCGCAGGGCGGGAATGAAAAACTGTTTTTT; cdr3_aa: CASSPQGGNEKLFF
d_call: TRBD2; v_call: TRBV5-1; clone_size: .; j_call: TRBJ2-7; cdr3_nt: TGCGCCAGCAGCTTTGGGCTAGCGGGAGAATTGTCCTACGAGCAGTACTTC; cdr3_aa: CASSFGLAGELSYEQYF
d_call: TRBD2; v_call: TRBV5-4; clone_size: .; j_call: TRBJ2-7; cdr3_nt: TGTGCCAGCAGCTATAGCGGGAGCCCCTACGAGCAGTACTTC; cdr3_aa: CASSYSGSPYEQYF
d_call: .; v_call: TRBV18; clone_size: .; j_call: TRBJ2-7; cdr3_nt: TGTGCCAGCTCACCACGGGGGGTTGTCCCCTACGAGCAGTACTTC; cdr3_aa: CASSPRGVVPYEQYF
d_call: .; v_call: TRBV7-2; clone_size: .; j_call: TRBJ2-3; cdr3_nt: TGTGCCAGCAGCGAACCCCCTGGAGATACGCAGTATTTT; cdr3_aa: CASSEPPGDTQYF
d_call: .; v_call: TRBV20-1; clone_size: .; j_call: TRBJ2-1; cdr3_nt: TGCAGTGCCCCAAACCGTGAGCAGTTCTTC; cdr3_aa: CSAPNREQFF
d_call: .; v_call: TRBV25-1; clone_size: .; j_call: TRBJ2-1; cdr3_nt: TGTGCCAGCAGTGCTCCCGGGAGAGTCTACAATGAGCAGTTCTTC; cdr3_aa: CASSAPGRVYNEQFF
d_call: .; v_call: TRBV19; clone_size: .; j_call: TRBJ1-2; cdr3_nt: TGTGCCAGTAGTCCCCGAGCCCAGGTCCCCTTTGTCTACACCTTC; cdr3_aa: CASSPRAQVPFVYTF
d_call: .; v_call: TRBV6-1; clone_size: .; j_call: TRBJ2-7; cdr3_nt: TGTGCCAGCAGTGTAACCTTGGCCTACGAGCAGTACTTC; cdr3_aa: CASSVTLAYEQYF
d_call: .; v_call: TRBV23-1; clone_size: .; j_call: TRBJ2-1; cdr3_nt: TGCGCCAGCAGTCACCGCGGGGGCGCAGGGAAAATTAATGAGCAGTTCTTC; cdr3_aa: CASSHRGGAGKINEQFF
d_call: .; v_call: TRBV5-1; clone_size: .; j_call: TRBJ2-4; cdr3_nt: TGCGCCAGCAGCACCCTAGCCAAAAACATTCAGTACTTC; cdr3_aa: CASSTLAKNIQYF
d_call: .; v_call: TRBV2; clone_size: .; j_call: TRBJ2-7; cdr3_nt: TGTGCCAGCACCGCCCTCGAGCAGTACTTC; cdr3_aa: CASTALEQYF
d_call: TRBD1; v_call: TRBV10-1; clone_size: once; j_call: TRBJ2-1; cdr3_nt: TGCGCCAGCAGCCCGGACAGGGGGGAATCCAATGAGCAGTTCTTC; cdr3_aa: CASSPDRGESNEQFF
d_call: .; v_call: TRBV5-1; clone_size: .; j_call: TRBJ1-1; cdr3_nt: TGCGCCAGCACCCAACTCACTGCAGTGAACACTGAAGCTTTCTTT; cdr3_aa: CASTQLTAVNTEAFF
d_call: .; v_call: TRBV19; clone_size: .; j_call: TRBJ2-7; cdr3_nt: TGTGCCAGTAGTTCGGACCCCCTACGGTACGAGCAGTACTTC; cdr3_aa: CASSSDPLRYEQYF
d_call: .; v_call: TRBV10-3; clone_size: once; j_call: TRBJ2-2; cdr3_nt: TGTGCCATCAGTGAGGAGGGGCGCTTCACCGGGGAGCTGTTTTTT; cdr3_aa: CAISEEGRFTGELFF
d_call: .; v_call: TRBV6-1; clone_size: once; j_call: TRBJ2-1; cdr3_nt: TGTGCCAGCACTATCTTAGCGGTCTCCTACAATGAGCAGTTCTTC; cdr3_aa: CASTILAVSYNEQFF
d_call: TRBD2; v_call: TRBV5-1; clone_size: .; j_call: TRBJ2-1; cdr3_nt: TGCGCCAGCAGCATAGGACTAGCGGGCAATGAGCAGTTCTTC; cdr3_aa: CASSIGLAGNEQFF
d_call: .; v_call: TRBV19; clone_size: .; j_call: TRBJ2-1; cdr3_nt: TGTGCCAGTAGGGCCCCTAGCGTAACCTACAATGAGCAGTTCTTC; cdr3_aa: CASRAPSVTYNEQFF
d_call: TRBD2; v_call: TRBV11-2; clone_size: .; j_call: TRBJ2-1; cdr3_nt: TGTGCCAGCAGCTTAGAGGGTAGGCTAGCGGCTGAGCAGTTCTTC; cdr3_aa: CASSLEGRLAAEQFF
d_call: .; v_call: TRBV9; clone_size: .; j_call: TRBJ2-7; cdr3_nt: TGTGCCAGCAGCGCCCGGCCCCAGCTGGGGGAGCAGTACTTC; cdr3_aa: CASSARPQLGEQYF
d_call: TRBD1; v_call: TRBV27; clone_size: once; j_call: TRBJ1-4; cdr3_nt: TGTGCCAGCAGTTTCAGGGGGCGCCTAGAAAAACTGTTTTTT; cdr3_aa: CASSFRGRLEKLFF
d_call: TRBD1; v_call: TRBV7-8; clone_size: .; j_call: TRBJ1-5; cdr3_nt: TGTGCCAGCAGCTTAGTGGGACAGGGTATGCAAAGGAATCAGCCCCAGCATTTT; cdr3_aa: CASSLVGQGMQRNQPQHF
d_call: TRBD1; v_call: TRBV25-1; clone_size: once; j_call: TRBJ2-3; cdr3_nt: TGTGCCAGCAGTGTCATCACCGGGACAGGGGCAGATACGCAGTATTTT; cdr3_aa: CASSVITGTGADTQYF
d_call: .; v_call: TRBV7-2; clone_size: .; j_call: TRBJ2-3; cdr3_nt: TGTGCCAGCAGCTTAAACGGATACACAGATACGCAGTATTTT; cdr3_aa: CASSLNGYTDTQYF
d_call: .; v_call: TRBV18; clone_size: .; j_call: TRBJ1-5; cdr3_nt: TGTGCCAGCTCACCTCCTAGCAATCAGCCCCAGCATTTT; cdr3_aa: CASSPPSNQPQHF
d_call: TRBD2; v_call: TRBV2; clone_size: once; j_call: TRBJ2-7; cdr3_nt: TGTGCCAGCAGGATGCTTAGCGGGAGGGCCTACGAGCAGTACTTC; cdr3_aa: CASRMLSGRAYEQYF
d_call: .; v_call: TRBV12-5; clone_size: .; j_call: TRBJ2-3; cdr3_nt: TGTGCTAGTGGTTTGGAGGCCACCGCGCAGTATTTT; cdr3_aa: CASGLEATAQYF
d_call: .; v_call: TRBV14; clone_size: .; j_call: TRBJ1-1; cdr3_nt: TGTGCCAGCAGCCAAGAGGACTTGATAAGGAACACTGAAGCTTTCTTT; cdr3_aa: CASSQEDLIRNTEAFF
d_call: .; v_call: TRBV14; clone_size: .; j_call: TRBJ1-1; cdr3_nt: TGTGCCAGCAGCCAAAAAATGAACACTGAAGCTTTCTTT; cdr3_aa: CASSQKMNTEAFF
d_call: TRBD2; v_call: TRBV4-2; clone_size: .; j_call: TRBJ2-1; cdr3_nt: TGTGCCAGCAGCCAAGTCGCGGGAGGGCCCTATGAGCAGTTCTTC; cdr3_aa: CASSQVAGGPYEQFF
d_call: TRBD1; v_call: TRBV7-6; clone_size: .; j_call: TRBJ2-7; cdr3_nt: TGTGCCAGCAGCGTCGGGACAGGCGGGCATGTCTACGAGCAGTACTTC; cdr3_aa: CASSVGTGGHVYEQYF
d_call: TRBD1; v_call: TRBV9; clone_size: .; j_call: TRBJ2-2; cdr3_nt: TGTGCCAGCAGCGTAGAGCGTTTGGGGACAGGGGGTAGGGACACCGGGGAGCTGTTTTTT; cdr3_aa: CASSVERLGTGGRDTGELFF
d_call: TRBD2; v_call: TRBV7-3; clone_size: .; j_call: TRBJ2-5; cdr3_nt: TGTGCCAGCAGCCCCCCGGGGGGGGGAGAGACCCAGTACTTC; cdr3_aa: CASSPPGGGETQYF
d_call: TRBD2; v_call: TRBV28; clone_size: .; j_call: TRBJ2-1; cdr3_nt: TGTGCCAGCAGTTTTTGGGGACTAGCGGGAGATGAGCAGTTCTTC; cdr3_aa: CASSFWGLAGDEQFF
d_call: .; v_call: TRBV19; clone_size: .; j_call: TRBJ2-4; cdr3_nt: TGTGCCAGTAGTATAGGCAGGGGCCCTGGGGACATTCAGTACTTC; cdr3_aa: CASSIGRGPGDIQYF
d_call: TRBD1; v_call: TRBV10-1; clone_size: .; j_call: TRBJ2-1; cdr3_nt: TGCGCCAGCAGTGCGAACCAGGGGGCCGGGAGAAATGAGCAGTTCTTC; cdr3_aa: CASSANQGAGRNEQFF
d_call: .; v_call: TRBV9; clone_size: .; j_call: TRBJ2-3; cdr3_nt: TGTGCCAGCAGCGCCGGGGCCGGGCTCACAGATACGCAGTATTTT; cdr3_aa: CASSAGAGLTDTQYF
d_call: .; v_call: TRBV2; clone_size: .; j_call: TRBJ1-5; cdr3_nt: TGTGCCAGCATTAGGGACAGCAATCAGCCCCAGCATTTT; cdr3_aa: CASIRDSNQPQHF
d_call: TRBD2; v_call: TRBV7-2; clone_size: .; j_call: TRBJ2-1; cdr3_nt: TGTGCCAGCAGCTTAAAGGCGGGAGTCTCCTACAATGAGCAGTTCTTC; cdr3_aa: CASSLKAGVSYNEQFF
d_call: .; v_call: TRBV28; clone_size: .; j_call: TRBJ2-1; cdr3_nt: TGTGCCAGCAGCCCGGCTATATCCTCCTACAATGAGCAGTTCTTC; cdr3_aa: CASSPAISSYNEQFF
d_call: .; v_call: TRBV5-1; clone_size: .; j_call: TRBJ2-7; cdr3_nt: TGCGCCAGCAGCACCGCCGCTCCCTACGAGCAGTACTTC; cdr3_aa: CASSTAAPYEQYF
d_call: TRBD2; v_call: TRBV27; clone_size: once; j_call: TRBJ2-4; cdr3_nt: TGTGCCAGCAGACTAGCGGGAGGGAACAAAAACATTCAGTACTTC; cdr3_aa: CASRLAGGNKNIQYF
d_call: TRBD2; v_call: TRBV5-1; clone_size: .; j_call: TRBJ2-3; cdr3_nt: TGCGCCAGCAGCTTGGGGAATAGCGGGTTCACAGATACGCAGTATTTT; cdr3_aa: CASSLGNSGFTDTQYF
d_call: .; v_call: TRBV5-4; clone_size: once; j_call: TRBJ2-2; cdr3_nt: TGTGCCAGCAGCCGGGAGTCTAGCGACCTGACCGGGGAGCTGTTTTTT; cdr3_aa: CASSRESSDLTGELFF
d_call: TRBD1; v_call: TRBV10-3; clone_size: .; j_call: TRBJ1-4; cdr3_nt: TGTGCCACCCAGCCGGGACAGGGGGCCTTAATTGAAAAACTGTTTTTT; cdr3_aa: CATQPGQGALIEKLFF
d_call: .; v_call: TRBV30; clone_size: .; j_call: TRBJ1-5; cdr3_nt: TGTGCCTGGAGCGTATCACCCGGACAGATGACTTACAATCAGCCCCAGCATTTT; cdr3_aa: CAWSVSPGQMTYNQPQHF
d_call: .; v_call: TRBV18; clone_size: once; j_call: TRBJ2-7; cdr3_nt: TGTGCCAGCTCACGGGGGGCGGACGAGCAGTACTTC; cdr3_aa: CASSRGADEQYF
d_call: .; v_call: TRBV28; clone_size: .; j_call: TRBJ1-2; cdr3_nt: TGTGCCAGCAGAAGTTGGACAGAGTTCTATGGCTACACCTTC; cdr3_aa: CASRSWTEFYGYTF
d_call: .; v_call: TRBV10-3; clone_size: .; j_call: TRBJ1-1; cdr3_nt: TGTGCCATCAGTGAGTCGGGGGGAAGGATGAACACTGAAGCTTTCTTT; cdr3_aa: CAISESGGRMNTEAFF
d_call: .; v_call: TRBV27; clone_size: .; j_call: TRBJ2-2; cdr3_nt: TGTGCCAGCAGTTTATCGCGGGCCGGGGAGCTGTTTTTT; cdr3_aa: CASSLSRAGELFF